This TCR beta chain was obtained from a study of shared clonotypes between healthy human individuals. Study-level points and caveats: The researchers took only blood, and tissue repertoires probably look different.

In regard to this clone: Its antigen remains unknown.

The CDR3 consists of 16 residues. TCRdb's copy holds only in-frame clones and misses some; the assay was immunoSEQ multiplex PCR. The profile shows about 2.4 million clones, 90% to 95% of them singletons. The TCR comes from a man in his late teens or twenties in good health. The chain employs TRBV21-1 and TRBJ1-2; the table names TRBD1, a call not compared with the DNA. TRBV21-1 is classified as a pseudogene. Sequencing was performed on naive CD4+ T cells sorted from blood. As for subset: CD45RA+ positively selected. The CDR3 sequence: CASSTPRRGVRGGYTF. In DNA, the CDR3 is TGTGCCAGCAGCACCCCCCGGCGAGGAGTTAGGGGTGGCTACACCTTC.